The clone carrying this TCR beta chain was seen ten or more times. The data were taken from a study of T cells in Graves' hyperthyroidism and ophthalmopathy. Using RNA transcripts as the source, TCR beta CDR3 regions were amplified. First-round RT-PCR of the TCR CDR3 relied on the HTBI primer set. One entry per CDR3 protein results from TCRdb running MiXCR on the multiplex PCR reads. The sample contains more than 300,000 distinct CDR3 sequences, 13% of which appear only once. The hyperthyroidism patients had all been newly diagnosed, and their disease duration was under 2 months. Their ages ranged from 18 to 65 years. V lost 3 bases and J lost 7; bases outside the gene matches: 8. Germline CDR1 reads MGHDK; CDR2 reads SYGVNS. The CDR3 extends over 15 amino acids.

This chain connects TRBV25-1 to TRBJ2-1; 8 positions match TRBD2. The receptor was isolated from a woman aged 18-35 years with Graves' hyperthyroidism. Sequenced material: blood. The CDR3 DNA is TGTGCCAGCAGTGACTTACTAGCGGAGATTAATGAGCAGTTCTTC. This codes for CASSDLLAEINEQFF.